The T cell receptor beta chain described here comes from a study of blood T cell repertoires in COVID-19. This CDR3 region has 14 residues. V was clipped by 1 base and J by 4 bases, with 10 bases between them. CDR1 and CDR2 from the germline V gene are SNHLY and FYNNEI. The data were produced by immunoSEQ multiplex PCR, yet TCRdb's version contains in-frame clones alone and is incomplete. The sample carries a few hundred thousand clones, 80% to 90% recorded once. The chain recombines TRBV2 with TRBJ1-2; D may be TRBD1 (5 bases). The sequenced material came from PBMCs or T cells enriched from blood (not recorded which). This clonotype originated in a man in his thirties or forties who had recovered from COVID-19. The CDR3 spells CASSEGAGPYGYTF. The DNA of the CDR3 is TGTGCCAGCAGTGAAGGGGCAGGGCCCTATGGCTACACCTTC.